This T cell receptor beta chain was identified in a study of blood T cell repertoires in COVID-19. On the study more broadly: Samples representing acute and convalescent COVID-19 were sourced from the United States, Italy and Spain. Sources were T cells, B-cell-depleted T cells, or PBMCs; the material itself was cDNA or gDNA.

Seattle-derived patients entered the study during active infection and were followed longitudinally. The length of the CDR3 is 13 residues. The germline V gene has CDR1 DFQATT and CDR2 SNEGSKA (reference sequence). J gave up 14 bases and V 6 bases, and 14 bases lay outside the gene matches. Authors' analysis steps: Reference gene primer amplification gave estimated nucleated cell counts. Libraries were prepared by immunoSEQ multiplex PCR; TCRdb keeps only in-frame clonotypes and omits some of them. The DNA was the basis for D and trimming; V, J and clone size are from that table. This table holds 200,000 to 250,000 clones, under 90% found once.

Specimen: peripheral blood. The chain recombines TRBV20-1 with TRBJ2-1, with 9 bases aligning to TRBD2. The source of this sequence is a woman aged 80 or over with COVID-19, enrolled during active disease. CDR3 loop: CSASSGSTEWEFF. CDR3 in DNA: TGCAGTGCAAGTAGCGGGAGTACGGAATGGGAGTTCTTC.